The next 21 T cell receptor beta chains were all read from a single sample in a study of cytomegalovirus exposure and HLA in healthy donors. 60 Vbeta and 13 Jbeta primers were used in PCR. The assay was immunoSEQ multiplex PCR, and TCRdb's table has in-frame clones only and misses some. The sample includes 250,000 to 350,000 clones, 80% of them seen just once. Sequenced sample: PBMCs. These receptors were obtained from a girl aged 2-10 years in good health and CMV-seronegative.

The chain carries TRBV5-4 and TRBJ2-1; D gene unclear. V was trimmed by 3 bases and J by 6 bases, leaving 7 bases between them. Looked up from germline, CDR1 is SGHNT and CDR2 is YYREEE (reference sequence). This CDR3 contains 12 residues. The CDR3 DNA reads TGTGCCAGCAGCTCGTTATTCAATGAGCAGTTCTTC. Translation gives CASSSLFNEQFF.

This clone was detected a few times. The J gene is TRBJ1-2, the V gene TRBV28, with TRBD1 identical over 7 bases. Trimming removed 2 bases from V and 5 bases from J; junction bases left unmatched: 29. The CDR3 is 22 amino acids. Germline V gives CDR1 MDHEN, CDR2 SYDVKM. CDR3 nucleotide sequence: TGTGCCAGCAGTTTAGAGTGGGGCCCACGACGGTTTAGGGGGGCAGGGGGATATGGCTACACCTTC. Translated, it gives CASSLEWGPRRFRGAGGYGYTF.

This chain links TRBV5-1 with TRBJ2-1; TRBD2 aligns across 14 bases. CDR1 and CDR2 from the germline V gene are SGHRS and YFSETQ. V shed 3 bases, J shed 9 bases, and the junction held 5 bases outside the gene matches. The CDR3 is 15 residues long. The CDR3 loop is CASSSGTSGRSEQFF. As DNA, the CDR3 is TGCGCCAGCAGCTCCGGGACTAGCGGGAGAAGTGAGCAGTTCTTC.

Here the CDR3 reads CASSGRDRTLTEAFF. The DNA for the CDR3 is TGTGCCAGCAGCGGAAGGGACAGGACTCTCACTGAAGCTTTCTTT. The rearrangement joins TRBV7-9 to TRBJ1-1; TRBD1 agrees at 8 bases. The CDR3 is 15 residues long. Trimming took 5 bases from V and 4 from J; bases not matched to a gene: 9. Per germline, CDR1 SEHNR and CDR2 FQNEAQ (reference sequence).

The chain couples TRBV4-1 to TRBJ2-3, with 14 bases identical to TRBD2. Germline V gene sequence: CDR1 MGHRA, CDR2 YSYEKL. V gave up 4 bases and J gave up 3 bases; unmatched junction bases: 9. There are 18 residues in the CDR3. As DNA, the CDR3 is TGCGCCAGCAGCCTTAGGACTAGCGGGAGGTCGGGAACAGATACGCAGTATTTT. Translating it yields CASSLRTSGRSGTDTQYF.

A note on this clone: A read error may produce the germline difference seen at one junction end. The V gene is TRBV9, the J gene TRBJ2-7; TRBD1 agrees at 9 bases. Germline CDR1 SGDLS, CDR2 YYNGEE. This CDR3 has 16 amino acids. In DNA, the CDR3 is TGTGCCAGCAGCGTCAATGGGGGGACAGGGATTTACGAGCAGTGCTTC. Its translation is CASSVNGGTGIYEQCF.

The chain links TRBV10-3 to TRBJ1-1; 8 bases map to TRBD1. This CDR3 has 15 residues. The trim removed 0 bases at V and 3 bases at J, leaving 3 bases unmatched. Germline V gene data show CDR1 as ENHRY and CDR2 as SYGVKD. The CDR3 nucleotides are TGTGCCATCAGTGAGTCCTCGACAGGGGACACTGAAGCTTTCTTT. Its translation is CAISESSTGDTEAFF.

The chain links TRBV5-1 to TRBJ1-6; D call uncertain. The CDR3 length is 14 residues. The germline V gene has CDR1 SGHRS and CDR2 YFSETQ. Trimming left V 2 bases short and J 6 bases short, with 9 bases between. CDR3 protein: CASSFGQVNSPLHF. The CDR3 DNA follows: TGCGCCAGCAGCTTCGGCCAGGTTAATTCACCCCTCCACTTT.

V is TRBV9 and J is TRBJ1-1, with 7 bases lining up with TRBD1. V lost 3 bases to trimming and J lost 0 bases; unmatched junction nucleotides: 2. This CDR3 contains 14 residues. Germline V gene sequence: CDR1 SGDLS, CDR2 YYNGEE. This CDR3 is CASSAGGMNTEAFF. The CDR3 DNA follows: TGTGCCAGCAGCGCAGGGGGGATGAACACTGAAGCTTTCTTT.

This clone was detected once. This rearrangement joins TRBV28 to TRBJ2-3, with 9 bases that match TRBD2. This CDR3 contains 17 residues. In germline, CDR1 is MDHEN, CDR2 SYDVKM. V gave up 8 bases and J gave up 5 bases; unmatched junction bases: 17. The DNA of the CDR3 is TGTGCCAGCCGGGGGCCAGCGGGGGGCCCCACGGTAGATACGCAGTATTTT. This codes for CASRGPAGGPTVDTQYF.

The chain joins TRBV2 to TRBJ1-2; D is uncertain. V was trimmed by 11 bases and J by 4 bases, leaving 14 bases between them. The CDR3 sequence is 12 residues long. Germline V gene data show CDR1 as SNHLY and CDR2 as FYNNEI. The CDR3 nucleotides are TGTGCCCATTCAGATACTACCTATGGCTACACCTTC. As protein: CAHSDTTYGYTF.

This chain uses TRBV2 with TRBJ1-1; D not certain. In germline, CDR1 is SNHLY, CDR2 FYNNEI. The CDR3 contains 14 residues. With 3 bases removed from V and 0 bases from J, the gap between germline ends came to 8 bases. CDR3 amino acids: CASSERYMNTEAFF. DNA for the CDR3: TGTGCCAGCAGTGAGCGGTACATGAACACTGAAGCTTTCTTT.

The V and J genes are TRBV9 and TRBJ1-3; 7 positions agree with TRBD1. The length of the CDR3 is 13 residues. With 4 bases clipped from V and 4 bases from J, the junction kept 2 bases outside the gene matches. Germline loops: CDR1 SGDLS, CDR2 YYNGEE. CDR3 region: CASSLRGGNTIYF. The CDR3 coding sequence is TGTGCCAGCAGCCTCAGGGGGGGAAACACCATATATTTT.

The rearrangement uses TRBV7-9 and TRBJ2-3, with D perhaps TRBD2 (7 bases). Germline V lookup: CDR1 SEHNR, CDR2 FQNEAQ (reference sequence). V lost 2 bases and J 6 bases, leaving 15 bases between the germline ends. The CDR3 covers 15 residues. As DNA, the CDR3 is TGTGCCAGCAGCTTACAATGGGGAGGGGGGGATACGCAGTATTTT. Translated, it gives CASSLQWGGGDTQYF.

This chain links TRBV2 with TRBJ1-1; 9 bases line up with TRBD1. CDR3 length: 15 residues. J gave up 3 bases and V 3 bases, and 5 bases lay outside the gene matches. CDR1 SNHLY and CDR2 FYNNEI come from the germline V gene. CDR3 sequence: CASSDLGQGHTEAFF. The CDR3 nucleotides read TGTGCCAGCAGTGATCTAGGACAGGGGCACACTGAAGCTTTCTTT.

The chain links TRBV2 to TRBJ2-3; 8 bases line up with TRBD2. Germline CDR1 is SNHLY and CDR2 is FYNNEI. V lost 7 bases to trimming and J lost 3 bases; unmatched junction nucleotides: 3. The CDR3 consists of 13 residues. CDR3 sequence reads: CASKASGTDTQYF. Here the CDR3 DNA reads TGTGCCAGCAAGGCTAGCGGGACAGATACGCAGTATTTT.

The rearrangement uses TRBV2 and TRBJ1-1; D unclear. This CDR3 is 15 amino acids long. V lost 4 bases and J lost 1, with 13 bases in between. CDR1 is SNHLY, CDR2 FYNNEI, per germline. CDR3 in amino acids: CASSVVGGWNTEAFF. CDR3 bases: TGTGCCAGCAGTGTGGTGGGCGGGTGGAACACTGAAGCTTTCTTT. The variable domain in full, completed from reference TRBV2 and TRBJ1-1, reads EPEVTQTPSHQVTQMGQEVILRCVPISNHLYFYWYRQILGQKVEFLVSFYNNEISEKSEIFDDQFSVERPDGSNFTLKIRSTKLEDSAMYFCASSVVGGWNTEAFFGQGTRLTVV.

The rearrangement joins TRBV7-9 to TRBJ2-7; D perhaps matches TRBD1 (6 bases). CDR1 is SEHNR, CDR2 FQNEAQ, per germline (reference sequence). This CDR3 is built from 14 residues. V dropped 5 bases and J dropped 4 bases, with 15 bases sitting between them. The CDR3 region is CASSPGQPAYEQYF. The CDR3 DNA follows: TGTGCCAGCAGCCCCGGACAGCCAGCATACGAGCAGTACTTC.

This sequence joins TRBV9 and TRBJ1-1; D possibly corresponds to TRBD1 (5 bases). This CDR3 comprises 16 residues. Germline V gives CDR1 SGDLS, CDR2 YYNGEE. Trimming took 4 bases from V and 2 from J, leaving 18 bases between them. The CDR3 spells CASSPRAENLNTEAFF. CDR3 DNA sequence: TGTGCCAGCAGCCCCAGGGCGGAAAACTTAAACACTGAAGCTTTCTTT.

The CDR3: CASSERLGRGYEQYF. DNA of the CDR3: TGTGCCAGCAGTGAGAGGTTGGGCAGGGGCTACGAGCAGTACTTC. The chain links TRBV6-4 to TRBJ2-7; a weak D match, TRBD1 (6 bases). CDR1 and CDR2 (germline): MRHNA, SNTAGT. V lost 3 bases, J lost 3 bases, and 15 bases lay in between. The CDR3 covers 15 residues.

This clone was recorded a few times. CDR3 region: CASSLGGQGGNEKLFF. The CDR3 DNA reads as TGCGCCAGCAGCTTGGGGGGACAGGGAGGAAATGAAAAACTGTTTTTT. J is TRBJ1-4 and V is TRBV5-1; the match to TRBD1 covers 9 bases. This CDR3 is built from 16 residues. V was clipped by 0 bases and J by 5 bases; unmatched bases: 5. Per the germline V gene, CDR1 is SGHRS and CDR2 is YFSETQ.